These 32 T cell receptor beta chains originate from one sample sequenced in a study of blood T cell repertoires in COVID-19. This table comes from immunoSEQ multiplex PCR, and its TCRdb copy is limited to in-frame clones, with some not included. The table records tens of thousands of clones, 81% of them present only once. Sequencing input: peripheral blood. The receptor source for this set is a man in his 70s with COVID-19, enrolled during active disease.

V is TRBV15 and J is TRBJ1-2, with a weak D call TRBD1 (6 bases). V dropped 5 bases and J dropped 8 bases, with 18 bases sitting between them. CDR1 is LNHNV and CDR2 is YYDKDF in the germline V gene (reference sequence). The CDR3 sequence is 14 residues long. This CDR3 is CATSRDKTSGGYTF. DNA for the CDR3: TGTGCCACCAGCCGGGACAAGACTTCGGGGGGCTACACCTTC.

The sample holds one count of this clone. The genes are TRBV18 and TRBJ2-5, with 7 bases matching TRBD1. Germline V gives CDR1 KGHSH, CDR2 LQKENI. V trimming: 3 bases; J trimming: 1 base; junction bases outside the gene matches: 2. The CDR3 is 14 amino acids. The CDR3 coding sequence is TGTGCCAGCTCACCCGACAGGGCCCAAGAGACCCAGTACTTC. It yields the protein CASSPDRAQETQYF.

The chain combines TRBV6-5 with TRBJ2-7, with TRBD2 matching over 11 bases. The CDR3 length is 15 residues. Germline CDR1 and CDR2: MNHEY and SVGAGI. Losses at the gene ends were 7 bases for V and 0 bases for J; bases not matched to a gene: 5. The CDR3 loop reads CASIPSGRSSYEQYF. CDR3 sequence (DNA): TGTGCCAGCATCCCTAGCGGGAGGAGCTCCTACGAGCAGTACTTC.

This chain links TRBV6-2 or TRBV6-3 with TRBJ1-6; D is unclear. This CDR3 has 18 residues. V was clipped by 0 bases and J by 7 bases, with 19 bases between them. Germline V gene sequence: CDR1 MNHEY, CDR2 SVGEGT. This CDR3 is CASSYSPTSETQNSPLHF. The CDR3 DNA is TGTGCCAGCAGTTACTCACCTACCTCCGAGACTCAGAATTCACCCCTCCACTTT.

A word on this clone: Other nucleotide sequences in the sample specify the same CDR3. The CDR3 loop is CASSLEGLAGSYEQYF. The CDR3 DNA reads as TGCGCCAGCAGCTTGGAGGGACTAGCGGGATCCTACGAGCAGTACTTC. V usage is TRBV5-1 and J usage is TRBJ2-7; TRBD2 matches at 13 bases. The V and J ends lost 0 bases and 1 base, in that order; junction bases with no gene match: 1. The CDR3 covers 16 residues. Germline loops: CDR1 SGHRS, CDR2 YFSETQ.

This clone was seen a few times. The gene calls are TRBV2 and TRBJ1-2; D remains unclear. V was trimmed by 8 bases and J by 8 bases, leaving 18 bases between them. CDR3 size: 13 residues. Germline loops: CDR1 SNHLY, CDR2 FYNNEI. CDR3 sequence: CASLFTVTSGYTF. CDR3 sequence (DNA): TGTGCCAGCCTATTTACAGTCACTTCGGGCTACACCTTC.

The V call is TRBV10-1, the J call TRBJ1-4, with 8 bases that match TRBD1. The germline CDR1 and CDR2 sequences are WNHNN and SYGVQD (reference sequence). The CDR3 is 16 residues long. After removal of 2 bases from V and 8 bases from J, the junction contained 10 bases not matched to a gene. The DNA of the CDR3 is TGCGCCAGCAGTGAGCAGGGGGCAGGTCCCGGGGAAAAACTGTTTTTT. This gives the protein CASSEQGAGPGEKLFF.

The chain recombines TRBV4-2 with TRBJ1-1; D not resolved. Looked up from germline, CDR1 is LGHNA and CDR2 is YNFKEQ. The CDR3 runs 13 residues. Trimming cost V 1 base and J 3 bases, with 6 bases left between them. CDR3 protein: CASSQGRDTEAFF. CDR3 bases: TGTGCCAGCAGCCAAGGCCGGGACACTGAAGCTTTCTTT.

CDR3 DNA: TGTGCCAGCGGGACAGGGAGAGAGACCCAGTACTTC. It translates to CASGTGRETQYF. The chain carries TRBV7-9 and TRBJ2-5; 9 nucleotides match TRBD1. This CDR3 is built from 12 residues. Germline CDR1 and CDR2: SEHNR and FQNEAQ (reference sequence). Germline trimming cut 8 bases from V and 4 bases from J; bases unmatched to any gene: 2.

This chain uses TRBV7-2 with TRBJ1-2, with D maybe TRBD1 (5 bases). Germline lookup yields CDR1 SGHTA and CDR2 FQGNSA. The V gene lost 1 base and the J gene lost 7 bases, with 19 bases spanning the gap. This CDR3 is 16 amino acids long. This CDR3 reads CASSLVVIREGAGYTF. The CDR3 DNA reads as TGTGCCAGCAGCTTAGTAGTCATCAGGGAGGGCGCTGGCTACACCTTC.

The chain links TRBV3-1 (or the pseudogene TRBV3-2) to TRBJ2-5, with TRBD2 as a possible D gene (5 bases). Germline V gives CDR1 LGHDT, CDR2 YNNKEL (reference sequence). The length of the CDR3 is 13 residues. V lost 5 bases, J lost 2 bases, and 9 bases lay in between. The CDR3 DNA sequence: TGTGCCAGCAGCTCCCGGACTCAAGAGACCCAGTACTTC. It codes for CASSSRTQETQYF.

The chain links TRBV28 to TRBJ1-4, with D perhaps matching TRBD1 (5 bases). CDR3 length: 16 amino acids. Per germline, CDR1 MDHEN and CDR2 SYDVKM. V shed 3 bases and J shed 5 bases, with 16 bases lying between them. The CDR3 sequence: CASSFLGGRRNEKLFF. For the CDR3, the DNA is TGTGCCAGCAGTTTCCTCGGGGGGAGGCGGAATGAAAAACTGTTTTTT.

V and J are TRBV6-2 or TRBV6-3 and TRBJ1-5; D perhaps matches TRBD1 (5 bases). There are 14 residues in the CDR3. The germline V and J ends were trimmed by 5 bases and 4 bases, with 12 bases remaining between them. The germline gives CDR1 MNHEY, CDR2 SVGEGT. CDR3 loop: CASSGQGGNQPQHF. The DNA for the CDR3 is TGTGCCAGCAGTGGGCAGGGAGGGAATCAGCCCCAGCATTTT.

This sequence joins TRBV5-6 and TRBJ1-6, with a weak D call TRBD1 (6 bases). Germline V gene lookup returns CDR1 SGHDT and CDR2 YYEEEE. V lost 1 base to trimming and J lost 9 bases, with 14 bases between them. The CDR3 is 15 amino acids. In DNA, the CDR3 is TGTGCCAGCAGCTTGAGGCAGGGGATCGGTTCACCCCTCCACTTT. The encoded protein is CASSLRQGIGSPLHF.

The chain uses TRBV18 and TRBJ2-7; 13 bases line up with TRBD2. V lost 5 bases to trimming and J lost 4 bases; unmatched junction nucleotides: 17. There are 19 residues in the CDR3. Germline V lookup: CDR1 KGHSH, CDR2 LQKENI. The CDR3: CASSKGISGTSGMVYEQYF. CDR3 nucleotides: TGTGCCAGCTCAAAGGGTATATCGGGGACTAGCGGGATGGTATACGAGCAGTACTTC. Drawing the rest from reference TRBV18 and TRBJ2-7, the complete variable domain is NAGVMQNPRHLVRRRGQEARLRCSPMKGHSHVYWYRQLPEEGLKFMVYLQKENIIDESGMPKERFSAEFPKEGPSILRIQQVVRGDSAAYFCASSKGISGTSGMVYEQYFGPGTRLTVT.

V gene TRBV7-3 combines with J gene TRBJ2-1; TRBD2 aligns across 8 bases. The V gene end was trimmed by 1 base and the J gene end by 6 bases; junction bases not matched to a gene: 2. The germline CDR1 and CDR2 sequences are SGHTA and FQGTGA. This CDR3 has 14 residues. CDR3 coding DNA: TGTGCCAGCAGCTTAATAGGACTAGCCAATGAGCAGTTCTTC. It yields the protein CASSLIGLANEQFF. The full variable domain, rest sourced from reference TRBV7-3 and TRBJ2-1, is GAGVSQTPSNKVTEKGKYVELRCDPISGHTALYWYRQSLGQGPEFLIYFQGTGAADDSGLPNDRFFAVRPEGSVSTLKIQRTERGDSAVYLCASSLIGLANEQFFGPGTRLTVL.

This sequence joins TRBV20-1 and TRBJ1-5; D ambiguous. Trimming took off 3 bases at V and 1 base at J, with 13 bases between the two ends. The germline gives CDR1 DFQATT, CDR2 SNEGSKA (reference sequence). This CDR3 has 15 residues. The CDR3 sequence is CSASTGFGSNQPQHF. CDR3 bases: TGCAGTGCTAGTACTGGGTTCGGGAGCAATCAGCCCCAGCATTTT.

The CDR3 nucleotides are TGTGCCACCAGTGGTTTTGCGGGACTAGCGGGAGGGCCGAGCACCGGGGAGCTGTTTTTT. Amino acids: CATSGFAGLAGGPSTGELFF. The J gene is TRBJ2-2, the V gene TRBV24-1; 16 bases agree with TRBD2. The CDR3 loop spans 20 amino acids. After removal of 5 bases from V and 4 bases from J, the junction contained 12 bases not matched to a gene. From germline, CDR1 is KGHDR and CDR2 SFDVKD.

This clone was seen a handful of times. The chain combines TRBV6-2 or TRBV6-3 with TRBJ1-2; no clear D. Trimming cost V 1 base and J 6 bases, with 9 bases left between them. CDR1 and CDR2 (germline): MNHEY, SVGEGT. The length of the CDR3 is 13 residues. The CDR3 loop reads CASSYWRQNGYTF. The CDR3, as DNA: TGTGCCAGCAGTTACTGGAGGCAGAATGGCTACACCTTC.

This clone showed up just a few times. The chain is built from TRBV19 and TRBJ1-5; 9 nucleotides line up with TRBD1. V shed 7 bases, J shed 7 bases, and the junction held 8 bases outside the gene matches. Germline V lookup: CDR1 LNHDA, CDR2 SQIVND (reference sequence). This CDR3 has 14 residues. The CDR3 DNA reads as TGTGCCAGTATATCACAGGGGGCAGGGCAGCCCCAGCATTTT. The encoded protein is CASISQGAGQPQHF. The variable domain in full, with the rest retrieved from reference TRBV19 and TRBJ1-5, is DGGITQSPKYLFRKEGQNVTLSCEQNLNHDAMYWYRQDPGQGLRLIYYSQIVNDFQKGDIAEGYSVSREKKESFPLTVTSAQKNPTAFYLCASISQGAGQPQHFGDGTRLSIL.

V is TRBV6-6 and J is TRBJ1-2, with D possibly matching TRBD1 (6 bases). The CDR3 has 16 residues. V lost 2 bases and J 7 bases, leaving 20 bases between the germline ends. From germline, CDR1 is MNHNY and CDR2 SVGAGI (reference sequence). In DNA form, the CDR3 reads TGTGCCAGCAGTTACCCCCCCGATGGGGGCGCGAGTGGCTACACCTTC. It specifies CASSYPPDGGASGYTF.

The J gene is TRBJ2-7, the V gene TRBV4-2; TRBD2 agrees at 8 bases. The CDR3 length is 15 residues. Germline CDR1 is LGHNA and CDR2 is YNFKEQ. V gave up 1 base and J gave up 5 bases; unmatched junction bases: 7. DNA for the CDR3: TGTGCCAGCAGCCAAGGGCCCGGGGGGGAACACGAGCAGTACTTC. Translating gives CASSQGPGGEHEQYF.

V usage is TRBV28 and J usage is TRBJ1-3, with D uncertain. This CDR3 spans 13 amino acids. In germline, CDR1 is MDHEN, CDR2 SYDVKM. V shed 3 bases and J shed 0 bases, with 3 bases lying between them. The CDR3 loop is CASSFLSGNTIYF. The CDR3 DNA sequence: TGTGCCAGCAGTTTCCTCTCTGGAAACACCATATATTTT. Filled out from reference TRBV28 and TRBJ1-3, the complete variable domain reads DVKVTQSSRYLVKRTGEKVFLECVQDMDHENMFWYRQDPGLGLRLIYFSYDVKMKEKGDIPEGYSVSREKKERFSLILESASTNQTSMYLCASSFLSGNTIYFGEGSWLTVV.

The chain links TRBV6-5 to TRBJ2-7; TRBD1 agrees at 11 bases. With V trimmed by 7 bases and J by 2 bases, 7 bases remained unmatched. Germline CDR1 MNHEY, CDR2 SVGAGI. This CDR3 spans 15 amino acids. The CDR3 protein is CASMGQGVKAYEQYF. CDR3 bases: TGTGCCAGCATGGGACAGGGGGTCAAAGCCTACGAGCAGTACTTC.

This clone qualifies as medium-sized. CDR3 protein: CASSLSGSSYNEQFF. CDR3 nucleotides: TGTGCCAGTAGTCTCAGCGGGAGCTCCTACAATGAGCAGTTCTTC. The rearrangement joins TRBV19 to TRBJ2-1; 8 bases agree with TRBD2. Unmatched junction bases numbered 3, after V lost 5 bases and J lost 0 bases. This CDR3 has 15 amino acids. Germline V lookup: CDR1 LNHDA, CDR2 SQIVND (reference sequence).

The genes are TRBV7-8 and TRBJ2-1, with D tentatively TRBD2 (6 bases). Germline CDR1 is SGHVS and CDR2 is FQNEAQ. V was pared by 4 bases and J by 1 base, with 20 bases between. The CDR3 runs to 18 residues. The CDR3 bases are TGTGCCAGCAGCTCCCCCCTTAGAGGGACTGTTTCCTACAATGAGCAGTTCTTC. Translation: CASSSPLRGTVSYNEQFF.

The rearrangement links TRBV11-1 to TRBJ2-1, with 14 positions matching TRBD2. The CDR3 consists of 16 residues. V was pared by 3 bases and J by 8 bases, with 6 bases of the junction left unmatched. From germline, CDR1 is SGHAT and CDR2 FQDESV (reference sequence). As DNA, the CDR3 is TGTGCCAGCAGCTTGGGGACTAGCGGGAGTAGGTATGAGCAGTTCTTC. Its protein product is CASSLGTSGSRYEQFF.

This chain joins TRBV25-1 and TRBJ2-6, with D maybe TRBD1 (6 bases). The germline gives CDR1 MGHDK, CDR2 SYGVNS. The V end was cut by 5 bases, the J end by 1 base, with 18 bases between. This CDR3 is built from 18 residues. The CDR3 protein is CASSIGTHIESGANVLTF. The CDR3 bases are TGTGCCAGCAGTATCGGGACACACATTGAATCTGGGGCCAACGTCCTGACTTTC.

V and J are TRBV6-5 and TRBJ2-3; 9 bases align to TRBD1. V trimming: 6 bases; J trimming: 1 base; junction bases outside the gene matches: 5. This CDR3 has 15 residues. Germline V CDR1 and CDR2: MNHEY, SVGAGI. CDR3 protein: CASRTQGAGTDTQYF. The CDR3 DNA is TGTGCCAGCAGGACACAGGGGGCGGGCACAGATACGCAGTATTTT.

Only one count was recorded for this clone. The genes are TRBV7-3 and TRBJ2-1; 8 bases are shared with TRBD2. CDR3 size: 15 residues. V shed 5 bases and J 9 bases; nucleotides not matched to a gene: 12. The germline V gene encodes CDR1 SGHTA and CDR2 FQGTGA. The CDR3 sequence: CASSLLGGGIGEQFF. The CDR3 DNA follows: TGTGCCAGCAGCCTACTAGGCGGGGGGATAGGTGAGCAGTTCTTC.

This clone has more than one count but fewer than ten. For the CDR3, the DNA is TGCGCCAGCAGCTTAACAGGGAAGGCAGATACGCAGTATTTT. It translates to CASSLTGKADTQYF. The chain links TRBV5-1 to TRBJ2-3; weak D call: TRBD1 (6 bases). The germline gives CDR1 SGHRS, CDR2 YFSETQ. Trimming cost V 2 bases and J 4 bases, with 11 bases left between them. The CDR3 is made up of 14 amino acids.

J is TRBJ1-5 and V is TRBV12-3 or TRBV12-4, with D uncertain. CDR3 size: 12 residues. V shed 3 bases and J shed 5 bases, with 5 bases lying between them. The CDR3 DNA reads TGTGCCAGCAGTTTCTTATATCAGCCCCAGCATTTT. The encoded protein is CASSFLYQPQHF.